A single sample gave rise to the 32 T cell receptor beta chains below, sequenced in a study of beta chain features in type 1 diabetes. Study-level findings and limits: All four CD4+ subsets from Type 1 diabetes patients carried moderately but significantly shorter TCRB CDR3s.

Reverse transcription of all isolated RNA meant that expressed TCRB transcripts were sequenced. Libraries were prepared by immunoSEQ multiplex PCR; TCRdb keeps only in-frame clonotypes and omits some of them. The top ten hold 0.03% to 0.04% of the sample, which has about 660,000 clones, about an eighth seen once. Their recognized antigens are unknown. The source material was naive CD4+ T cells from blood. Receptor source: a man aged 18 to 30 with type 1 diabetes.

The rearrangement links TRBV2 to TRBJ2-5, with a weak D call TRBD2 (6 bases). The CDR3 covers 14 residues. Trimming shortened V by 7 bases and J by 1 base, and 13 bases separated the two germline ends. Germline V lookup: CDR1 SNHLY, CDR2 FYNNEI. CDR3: CASKGSGLQETQYF. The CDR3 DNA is TGTGCCAGCAAGGGTTCGGGACTCCAAGAGACCCAGTACTTC.

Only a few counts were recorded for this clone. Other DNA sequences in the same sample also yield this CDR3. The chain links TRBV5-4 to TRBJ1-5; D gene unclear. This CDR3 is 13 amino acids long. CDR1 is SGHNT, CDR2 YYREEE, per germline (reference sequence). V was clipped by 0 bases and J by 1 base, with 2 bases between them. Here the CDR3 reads CASSLDSNQPQHF. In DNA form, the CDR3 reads TGTGCCAGCAGCTTGGACAGCAATCAGCCCCAGCATTTT.

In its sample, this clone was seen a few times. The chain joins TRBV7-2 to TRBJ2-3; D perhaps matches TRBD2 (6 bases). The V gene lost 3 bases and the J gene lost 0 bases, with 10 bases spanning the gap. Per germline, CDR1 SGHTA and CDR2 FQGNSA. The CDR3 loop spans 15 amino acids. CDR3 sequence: CASSFPGLSTDTQYF. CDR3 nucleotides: TGTGCCAGCAGCTTTCCGGGACTGAGCACAGATACGCAGTATTTT.

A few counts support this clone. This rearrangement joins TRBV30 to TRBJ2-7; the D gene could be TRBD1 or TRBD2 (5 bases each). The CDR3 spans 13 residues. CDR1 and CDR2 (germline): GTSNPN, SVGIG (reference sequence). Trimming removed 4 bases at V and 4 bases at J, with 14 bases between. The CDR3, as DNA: TGTGCCTGGATCGGGACCACAAGGTACGAGCAGTACTTC. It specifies CAWIGTTRYEQYF.

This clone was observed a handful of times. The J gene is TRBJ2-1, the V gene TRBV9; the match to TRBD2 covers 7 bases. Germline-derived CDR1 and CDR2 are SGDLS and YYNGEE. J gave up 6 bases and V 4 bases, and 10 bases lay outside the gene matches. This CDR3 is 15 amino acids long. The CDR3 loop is CASSRGGRGLNEQFF. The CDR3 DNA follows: TGTGCCAGCAGCAGGGGCGGGAGAGGGCTCAATGAGCAGTTCTTC.

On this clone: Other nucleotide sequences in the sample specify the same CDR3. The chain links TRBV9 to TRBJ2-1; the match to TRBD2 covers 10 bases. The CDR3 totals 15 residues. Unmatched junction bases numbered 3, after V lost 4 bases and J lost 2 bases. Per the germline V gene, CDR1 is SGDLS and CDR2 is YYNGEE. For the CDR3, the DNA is TGTGCCAGCAGCCCCCTAGCGGGAGCCTACAATGAGCAGTTCTTC. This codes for CASSPLAGAYNEQFF.

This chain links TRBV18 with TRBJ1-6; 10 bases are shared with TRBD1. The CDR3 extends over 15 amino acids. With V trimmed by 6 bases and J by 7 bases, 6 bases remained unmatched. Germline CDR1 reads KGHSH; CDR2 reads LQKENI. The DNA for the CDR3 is TGTGCCAGCTCTGCCGGGACAGGGGACAATTCACCCCTCCACTTT. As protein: CASSAGTGDNSPLHF.

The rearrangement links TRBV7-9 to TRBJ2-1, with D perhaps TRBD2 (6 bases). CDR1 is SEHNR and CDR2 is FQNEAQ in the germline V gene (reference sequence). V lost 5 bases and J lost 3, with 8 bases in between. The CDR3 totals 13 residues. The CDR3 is CASSRGGYNEQFF. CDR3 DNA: TGTGCCAGCAGCAGGGGAGGCTACAATGAGCAGTTCTTC.

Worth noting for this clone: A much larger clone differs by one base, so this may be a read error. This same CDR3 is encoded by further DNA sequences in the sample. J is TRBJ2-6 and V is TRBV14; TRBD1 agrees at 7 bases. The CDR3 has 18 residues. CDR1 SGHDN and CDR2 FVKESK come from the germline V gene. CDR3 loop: CASTRTGALYSGANVLTF. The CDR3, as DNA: TGCGCCAGCACCAGAACAGGGGCCCTCTACTCTGGGGCCAACGTCCTGACTTTC.

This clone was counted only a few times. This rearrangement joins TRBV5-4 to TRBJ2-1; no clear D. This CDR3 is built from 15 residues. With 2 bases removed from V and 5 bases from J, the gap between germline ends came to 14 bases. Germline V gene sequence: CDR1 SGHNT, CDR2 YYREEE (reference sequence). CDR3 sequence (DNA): TGTGCCAGCAGCTTTCGAGTAAGGGTAAACAATGAGCAGTTCTTC. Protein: CASSFRVRVNNEQFF.

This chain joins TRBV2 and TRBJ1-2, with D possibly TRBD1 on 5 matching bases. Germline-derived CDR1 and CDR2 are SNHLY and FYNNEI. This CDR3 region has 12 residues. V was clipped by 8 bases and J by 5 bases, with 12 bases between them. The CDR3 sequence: CASRREGYGYTF. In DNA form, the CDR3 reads TGTGCCAGCCGCCGCGAGGGGTATGGCTACACCTTC.

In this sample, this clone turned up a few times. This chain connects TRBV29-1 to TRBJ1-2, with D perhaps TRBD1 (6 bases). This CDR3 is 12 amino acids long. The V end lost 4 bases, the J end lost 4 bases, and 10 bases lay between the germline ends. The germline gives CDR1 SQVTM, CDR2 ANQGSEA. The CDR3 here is CSVGRGTYGYTF. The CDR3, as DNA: TGCAGCGTTGGAAGGGGGACCTATGGCTACACCTTC.

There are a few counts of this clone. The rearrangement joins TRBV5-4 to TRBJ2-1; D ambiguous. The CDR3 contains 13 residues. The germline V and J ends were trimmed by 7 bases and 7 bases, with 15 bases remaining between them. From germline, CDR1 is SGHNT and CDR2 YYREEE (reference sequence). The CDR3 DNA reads TGTGCCAGCGCCACTATTCGGAGAAATGAGCAGTTCTTC. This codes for CASATIRRNEQFF.

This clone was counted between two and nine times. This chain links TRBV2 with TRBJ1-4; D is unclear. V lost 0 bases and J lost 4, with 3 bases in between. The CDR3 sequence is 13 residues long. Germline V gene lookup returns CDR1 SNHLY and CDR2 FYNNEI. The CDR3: CASSEAGNEKLFF. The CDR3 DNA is TGTGCCAGCAGTGAAGCCGGTAATGAAAAACTGTTTTTT.

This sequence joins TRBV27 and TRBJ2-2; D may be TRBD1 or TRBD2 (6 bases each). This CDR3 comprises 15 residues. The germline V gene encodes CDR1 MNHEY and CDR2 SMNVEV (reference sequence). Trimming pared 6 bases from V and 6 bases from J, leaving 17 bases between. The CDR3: CASRTWGASAGELFF. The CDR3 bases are TGTGCCAGCAGGACCTGGGGGGCCTCGGCCGGGGAGCTGTTTTTT.

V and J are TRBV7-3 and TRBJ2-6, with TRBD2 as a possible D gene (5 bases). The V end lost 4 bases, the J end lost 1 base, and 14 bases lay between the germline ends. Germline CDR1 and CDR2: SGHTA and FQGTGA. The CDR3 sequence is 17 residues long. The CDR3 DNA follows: TGTGCCAGCAGCTCCTCCGGGGTACAGTCTGGGGCCAACGTCCTGACTTTC. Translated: CASSSSGVQSGANVLTF.

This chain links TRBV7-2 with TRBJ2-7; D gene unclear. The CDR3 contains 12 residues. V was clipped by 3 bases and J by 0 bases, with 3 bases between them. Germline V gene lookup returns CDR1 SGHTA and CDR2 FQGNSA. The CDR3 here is CASSFISYEQYF. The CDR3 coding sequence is TGTGCCAGCAGCTTCATCTCCTACGAGCAGTACTTC.

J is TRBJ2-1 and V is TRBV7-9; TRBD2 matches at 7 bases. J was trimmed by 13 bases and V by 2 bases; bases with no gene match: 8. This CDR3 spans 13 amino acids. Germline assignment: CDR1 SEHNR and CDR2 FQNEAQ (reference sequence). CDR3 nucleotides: TGTGCCAGCAGCTTAATGTGGGCGGGAGTTCAGTTCTTC. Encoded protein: CASSLMWAGVQFF.

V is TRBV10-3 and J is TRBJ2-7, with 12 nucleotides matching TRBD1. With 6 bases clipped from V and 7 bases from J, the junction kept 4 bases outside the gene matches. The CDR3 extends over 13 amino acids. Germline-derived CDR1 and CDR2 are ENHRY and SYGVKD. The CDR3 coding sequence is TGTGCCATCAGAGGGACAGGGGGCGAAGAGCAGTACTTC. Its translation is CAIRGTGGEEQYF.

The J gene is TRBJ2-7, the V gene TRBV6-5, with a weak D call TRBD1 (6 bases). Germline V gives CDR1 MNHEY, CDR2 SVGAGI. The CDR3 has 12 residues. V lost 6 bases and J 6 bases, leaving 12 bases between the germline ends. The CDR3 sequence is CASRSRQVEQYF. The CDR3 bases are TGTGCCAGCAGGTCCCGACAGGTCGAGCAGTACTTC.

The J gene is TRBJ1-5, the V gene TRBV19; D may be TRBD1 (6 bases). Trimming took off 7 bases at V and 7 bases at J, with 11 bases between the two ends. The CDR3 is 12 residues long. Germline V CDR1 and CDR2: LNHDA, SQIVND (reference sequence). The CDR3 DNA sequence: TGTGCCAGTAAACAGGGTGAACAGCCCCAGCATTTT. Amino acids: CASKQGEQPQHF.

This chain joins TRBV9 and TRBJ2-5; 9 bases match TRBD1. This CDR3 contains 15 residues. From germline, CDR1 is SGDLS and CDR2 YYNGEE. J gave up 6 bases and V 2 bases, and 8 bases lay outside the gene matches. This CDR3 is CASSVSTGGGKTQYF. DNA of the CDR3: TGTGCCAGCAGCGTTTCGACAGGGGGAGGAAAGACCCAGTACTTC.

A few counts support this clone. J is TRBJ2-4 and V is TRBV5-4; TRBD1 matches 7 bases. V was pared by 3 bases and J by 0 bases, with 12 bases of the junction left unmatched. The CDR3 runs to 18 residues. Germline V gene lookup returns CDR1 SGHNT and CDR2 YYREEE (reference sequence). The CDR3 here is CASSSSLTGELAKNIQYF. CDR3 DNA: TGTGCCAGCAGCTCCTCGTTAACAGGGGAATTAGCCAAAAACATTCAGTACTTC.

This CDR3 is CSASRTGQETQYF. As DNA, the CDR3 is TGCAGCGCTTCACGTACTGGACAAGAGACCCAGTACTTC. The J gene is TRBJ2-5, the V gene TRBV29-1; no definite D call. The CDR3 is 13 amino acids. V lost 7 bases, J lost 2 bases, and 14 bases lay in between. Germline values: CDR1 SQVTM, CDR2 ANQGSEA.

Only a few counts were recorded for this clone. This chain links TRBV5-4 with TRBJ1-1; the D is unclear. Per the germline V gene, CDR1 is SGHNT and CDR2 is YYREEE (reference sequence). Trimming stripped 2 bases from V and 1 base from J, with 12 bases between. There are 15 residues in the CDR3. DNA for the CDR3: TGTGCCAGCAGCTTCCCCCGACACGGGAACACTGAAGCTTTCTTT. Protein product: CASSFPRHGNTEAFF.

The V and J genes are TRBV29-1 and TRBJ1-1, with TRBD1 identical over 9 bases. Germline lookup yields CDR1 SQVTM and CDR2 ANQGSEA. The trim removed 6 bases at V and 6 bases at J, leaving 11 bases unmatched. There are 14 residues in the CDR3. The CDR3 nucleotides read TGCAGCGTCGTCCCCGGGACAGGGAAATCTGAAGCTTTCTTT. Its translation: CSVVPGTGKSEAFF.

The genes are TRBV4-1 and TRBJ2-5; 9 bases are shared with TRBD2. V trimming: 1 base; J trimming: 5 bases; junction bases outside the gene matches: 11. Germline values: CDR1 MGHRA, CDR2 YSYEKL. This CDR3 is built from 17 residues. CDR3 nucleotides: TGCGCCAGCAGCCAAGCCCAAGACTTAGCGGGAGAGGAGACCCAGTACTTC. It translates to CASSQAQDLAGEETQYF.

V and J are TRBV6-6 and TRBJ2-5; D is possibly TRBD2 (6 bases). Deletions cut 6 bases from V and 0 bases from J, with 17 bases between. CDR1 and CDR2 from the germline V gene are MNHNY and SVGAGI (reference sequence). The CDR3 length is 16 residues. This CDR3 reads CASRTHDWRDQETQYF. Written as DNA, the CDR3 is TGTGCCAGCAGAACCCACGACTGGAGGGACCAAGAGACCCAGTACTTC.

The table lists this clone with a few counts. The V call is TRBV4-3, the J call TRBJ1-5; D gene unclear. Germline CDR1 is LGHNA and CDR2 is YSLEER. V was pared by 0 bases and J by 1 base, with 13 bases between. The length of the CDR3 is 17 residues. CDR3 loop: CASSQEVGYGSNQPQHF. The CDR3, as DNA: TGCGCCAGCAGCCAAGAAGTGGGCTACGGGAGCAATCAGCCCCAGCATTTT.

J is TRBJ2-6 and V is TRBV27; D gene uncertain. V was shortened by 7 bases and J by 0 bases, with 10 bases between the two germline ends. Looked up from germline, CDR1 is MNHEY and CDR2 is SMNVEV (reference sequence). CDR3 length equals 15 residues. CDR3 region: CASTPRSSGANVLTF. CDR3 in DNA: TGTGCCAGCACCCCGAGAAGCTCTGGGGCCAACGTCCTGACTTTC.

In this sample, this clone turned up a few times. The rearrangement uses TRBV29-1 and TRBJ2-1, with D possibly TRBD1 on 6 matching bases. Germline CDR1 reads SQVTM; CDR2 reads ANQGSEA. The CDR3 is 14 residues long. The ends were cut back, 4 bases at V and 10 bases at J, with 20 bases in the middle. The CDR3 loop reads CSVVSSFVGTEQFF. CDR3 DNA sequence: TGCAGCGTTGTAAGTTCCTTCGTTGGGACAGAGCAGTTCTTC.

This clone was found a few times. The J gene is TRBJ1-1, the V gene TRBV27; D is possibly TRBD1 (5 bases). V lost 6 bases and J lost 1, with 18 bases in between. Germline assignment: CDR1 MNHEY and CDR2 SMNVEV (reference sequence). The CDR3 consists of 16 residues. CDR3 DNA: TGTGCCAGCAGAACCCCAGGGTGGAAGAGGAACACTGAAGCTTTCTTT. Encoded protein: CASRTPGWKRNTEAFF.